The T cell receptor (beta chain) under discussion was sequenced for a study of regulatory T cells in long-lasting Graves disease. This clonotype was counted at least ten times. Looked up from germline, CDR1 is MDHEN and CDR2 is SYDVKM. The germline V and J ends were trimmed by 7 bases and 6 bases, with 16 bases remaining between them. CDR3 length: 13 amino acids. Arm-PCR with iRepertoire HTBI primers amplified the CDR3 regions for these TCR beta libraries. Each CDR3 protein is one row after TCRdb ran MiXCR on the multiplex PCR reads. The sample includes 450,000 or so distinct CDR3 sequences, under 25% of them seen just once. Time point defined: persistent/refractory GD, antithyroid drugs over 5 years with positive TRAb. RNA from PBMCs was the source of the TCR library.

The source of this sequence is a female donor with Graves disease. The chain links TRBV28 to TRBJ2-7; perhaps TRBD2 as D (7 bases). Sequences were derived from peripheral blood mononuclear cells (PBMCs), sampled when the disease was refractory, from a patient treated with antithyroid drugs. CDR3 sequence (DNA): TGTGCCAGCACAACTGGGGGGGCATTCGAGCAGTACTTC. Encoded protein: CASTTGGAFEQYF.